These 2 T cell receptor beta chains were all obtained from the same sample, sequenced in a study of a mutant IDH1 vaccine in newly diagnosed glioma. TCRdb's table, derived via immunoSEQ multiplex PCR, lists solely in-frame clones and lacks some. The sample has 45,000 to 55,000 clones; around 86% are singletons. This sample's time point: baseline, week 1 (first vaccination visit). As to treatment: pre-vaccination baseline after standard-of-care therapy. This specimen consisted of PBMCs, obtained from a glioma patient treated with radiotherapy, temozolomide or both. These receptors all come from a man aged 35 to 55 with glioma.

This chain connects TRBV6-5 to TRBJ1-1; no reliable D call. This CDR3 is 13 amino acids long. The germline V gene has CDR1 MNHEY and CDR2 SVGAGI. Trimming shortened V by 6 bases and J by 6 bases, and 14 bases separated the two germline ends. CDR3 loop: CASRPPAGSEAFF. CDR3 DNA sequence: TGTGCCAGCAGGCCTCCAGCTGGGTCTGAAGCTTTCTTT.

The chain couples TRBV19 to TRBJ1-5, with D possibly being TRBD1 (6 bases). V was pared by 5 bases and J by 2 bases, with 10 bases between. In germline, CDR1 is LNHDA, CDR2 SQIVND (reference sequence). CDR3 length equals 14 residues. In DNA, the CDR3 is TGTGCCAGTAGTGTTCCAGGGGGCAATCAGCCCCAGCATTTT. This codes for CASSVPGGNQPQHF.